The sequence of this TCR beta chain was determined in a study of blood T cell repertoires in COVID-19. Whole-study context: Researchers got acute and convalescent COVID-19 samples from the United States, Italy and Spain. PBMCs, B-cell-depleted T cells, or T cells were the source of the cDNA or gDNA that made up the material.

This clone was seen only once. Original analysis: Amplification of reference gene primers provided the estimated nucleated cell counts. Assay: immunoSEQ multiplex PCR; the TCRdb copy retains only in-frame clones and omits some. The DNA was the basis for D and trimming; V, J and clone size are from that table. The sample consists of roughly 200,000 clones, around 86% of them appearing once. Germline CDR1 and CDR2: MGHRA and YSYEKL. V lost 1 base and J 5 bases, leaving 6 bases between the germline ends. CDR3 size: 13 residues. Sample: peripheral blood. The sequence derives from a man aged 40-50 years with acute or convalescent COVID-19. This sequence joins TRBV4-1 and TRBJ1-5, with no clear D. The CDR3 reads CASSQANHQPQHF. The CDR3 nucleotides read TGCGCCAGCAGCCAAGCAAATCATCAGCCCCAGCATTTT.